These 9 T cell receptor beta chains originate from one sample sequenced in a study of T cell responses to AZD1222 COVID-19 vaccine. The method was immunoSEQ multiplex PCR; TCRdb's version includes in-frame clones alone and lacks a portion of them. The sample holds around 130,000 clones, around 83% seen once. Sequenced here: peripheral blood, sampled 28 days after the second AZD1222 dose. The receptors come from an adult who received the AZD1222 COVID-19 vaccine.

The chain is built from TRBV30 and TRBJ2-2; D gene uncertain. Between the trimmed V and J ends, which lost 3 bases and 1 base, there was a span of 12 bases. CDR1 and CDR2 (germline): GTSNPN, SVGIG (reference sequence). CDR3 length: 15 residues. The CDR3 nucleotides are TGTGCCTGGAGGGGTGGACGTAAGAACACCGGGGAGCTGTTTTTT. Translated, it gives CAWRGGRKNTGELFF.

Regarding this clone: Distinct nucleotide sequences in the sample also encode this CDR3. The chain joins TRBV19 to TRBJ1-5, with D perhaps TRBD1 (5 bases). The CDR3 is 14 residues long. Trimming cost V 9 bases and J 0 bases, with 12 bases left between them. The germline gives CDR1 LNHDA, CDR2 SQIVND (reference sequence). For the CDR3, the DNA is TGTGCCAGCTCCCAGGGTAATAGCAATCAGCCCCAGCATTTT. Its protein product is CASSQGNSNQPQHF.

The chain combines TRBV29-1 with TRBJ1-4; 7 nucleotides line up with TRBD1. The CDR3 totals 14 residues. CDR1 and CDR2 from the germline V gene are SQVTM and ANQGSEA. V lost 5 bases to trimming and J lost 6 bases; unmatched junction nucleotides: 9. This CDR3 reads CSVKFLGTDEKLFF. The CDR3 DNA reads TGCAGCGTTAAATTCCTCGGGACAGATGAAAAACTGTTTTTT.

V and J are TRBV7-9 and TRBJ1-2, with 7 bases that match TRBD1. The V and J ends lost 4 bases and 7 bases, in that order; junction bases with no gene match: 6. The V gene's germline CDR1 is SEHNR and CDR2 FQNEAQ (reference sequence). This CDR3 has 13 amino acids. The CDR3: CASSSDRAAGYTF. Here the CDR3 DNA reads TGTGCCAGCAGCTCCGACAGGGCGGCTGGCTACACCTTC.

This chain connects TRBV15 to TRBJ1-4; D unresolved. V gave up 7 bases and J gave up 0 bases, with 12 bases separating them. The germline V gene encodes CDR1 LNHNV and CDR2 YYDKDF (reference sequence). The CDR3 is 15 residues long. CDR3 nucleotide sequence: TGTGCCACCAAAATCGCGCGAACAACTAATGAAAAACTGTTTTTT. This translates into CATKIARTTNEKLFF.

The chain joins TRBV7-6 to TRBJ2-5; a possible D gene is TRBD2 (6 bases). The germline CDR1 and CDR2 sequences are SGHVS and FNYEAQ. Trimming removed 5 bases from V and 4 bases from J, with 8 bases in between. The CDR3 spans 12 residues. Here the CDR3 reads CASSRSGETQYF. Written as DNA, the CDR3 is TGTGCCAGCAGCCGTAGCGGAGAGACCCAGTACTTC.

CDR3 DNA sequence: TGTGCCAGTAGTATGGGGGGGTGGAATGAAAAACTGTTTTTT. Its translation is CASSMGGWNEKLFF. The chain has TRBV19 and TRBJ1-4; tentatively, D is TRBD1 (5 bases). CDR1 and CDR2 (germline): LNHDA, SQIVND (reference sequence). This CDR3 is built from 14 residues. Between the trimmed V and J ends, which lost 3 bases and 5 bases, there was a span of 10 bases.

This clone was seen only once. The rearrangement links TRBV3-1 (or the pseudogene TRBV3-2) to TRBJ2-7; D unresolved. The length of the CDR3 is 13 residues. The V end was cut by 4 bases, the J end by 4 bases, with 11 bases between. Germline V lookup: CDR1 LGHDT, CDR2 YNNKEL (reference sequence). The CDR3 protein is CASSPPTHYEQYF. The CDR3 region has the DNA TGTGCCAGCAGCCCCCCCACACATTACGAGCAGTACTTC.

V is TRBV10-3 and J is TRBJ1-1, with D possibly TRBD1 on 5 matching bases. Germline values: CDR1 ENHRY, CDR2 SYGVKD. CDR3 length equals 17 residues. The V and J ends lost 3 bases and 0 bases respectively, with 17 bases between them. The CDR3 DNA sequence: TGTGCCATCAGTGAATTGGGGGGAAGACAAGTGAACACTGAAGCTTTCTTT. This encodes CAISELGGRQVNTEAFF.